Given below is one T cell receptor (beta chain) in context. The data stem from a study of regulatory T cells in long-lasting Graves disease. Across the whole study: Graves' patients (newly diagnosed) had been on antithyroid drugs under 3 months.

Indicated time point: newly diagnosed GD, antithyroid drugs for less than 3 months. With RNA extracted from PBMCs as input, the TCR library was made. CDR3-region Arm-PCR and iRepertoire HTBI primers produced the TCR beta libraries. TCRdb processed the multiplex PCR reads anew with MiXCR; each CDR3 protein has one entry. The data show approximately 480,000 distinct CDR3 sequences, about 17% seen once. The CDR3 consists of 13 residues. In germline, CDR1 is LNHDA, CDR2 SQIVND (reference sequence). V gave up 7 bases and J gave up 0 bases, with 6 bases separating them. Separately, the same data were catalogued under a study of T cells in Graves' hyperthyroidism and ophthalmopathy. That paper adds: Researchers ran a first-round RT-PCR on the TCR CDR3 using the HTBI primer set.

The gene calls are TRBV19 and TRBJ2-2, with TRBD2 as a possible D gene (6 bases). The source is a man between 40 and 49 years old with Graves disease. This specimen consisted of peripheral blood mononuclear cells (PBMCs), obtained at new diagnosis, from a patient treated with antithyroid drugs. The chain's CDR3 is CASTSANTGELFF. The CDR3 DNA follows: TGTGCCAGTACTAGCGCGAACACCGGGGAGCTGTTTTTT.